This T cell receptor beta chain comes out of a study of blood T cell repertoires in COVID-19. Study summary: Acute and convalescent COVID-19 samples came from the United States, Italy and Spain.

Donors were grouped by their self-reported clinical history. A COVID-19 case was met by exposed participants within 2 weeks before study entry. Original methodology: Amplification from reference gene primers served as the basis for estimated nucleated cell counts. Sequencing was performed with immunoSEQ multiplex PCR; in TCRdb, only in-frame clones are kept and a portion is missing. V and J calls and clone size are as listed in that table; D and trimming were resolved from the DNA. The data show 250,000 to 400,000 clones, 85% seen once. Sequenced material: PBMCs or T cells enriched from blood (not recorded which). The receptor was derived from a woman in her 30s who had been exposed to COVID-19.

CDR3 DNA: TGTGCCAGCAGCACCGGGGCTGGGACTAGCGGGAGAAATGAGCAGTTCTTC. Translation: CASSTGAGTSGRNEQFF. The chain combines TRBV9 with TRBJ2-1; 14 nucleotides align to TRBD2. The CDR3 runs to 17 residues. The germline gives CDR1 SGDLS, CDR2 YYNGEE. V dropped 4 bases and J dropped 7; count of bases not matched to a gene: 10.